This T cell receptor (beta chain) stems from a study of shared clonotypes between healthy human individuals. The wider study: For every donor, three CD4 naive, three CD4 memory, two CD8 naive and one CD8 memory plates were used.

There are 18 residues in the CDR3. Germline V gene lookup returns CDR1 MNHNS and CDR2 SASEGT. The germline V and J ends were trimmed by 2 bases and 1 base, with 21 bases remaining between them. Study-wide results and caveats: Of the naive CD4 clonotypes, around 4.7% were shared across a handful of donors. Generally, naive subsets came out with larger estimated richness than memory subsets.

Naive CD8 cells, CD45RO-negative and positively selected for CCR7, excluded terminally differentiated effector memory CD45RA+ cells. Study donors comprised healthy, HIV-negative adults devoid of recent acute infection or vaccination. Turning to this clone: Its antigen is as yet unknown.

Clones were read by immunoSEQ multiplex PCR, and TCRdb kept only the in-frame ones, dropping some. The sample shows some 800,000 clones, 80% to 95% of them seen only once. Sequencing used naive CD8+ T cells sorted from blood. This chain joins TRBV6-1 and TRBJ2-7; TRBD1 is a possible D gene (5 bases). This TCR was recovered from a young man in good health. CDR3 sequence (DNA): TGTGCCAGCAGTGAAAAAATCCAGCTCGACAGAGGATCCTACGAGCAGTACTTC. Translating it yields CASSEKIQLDRGSYEQYF.